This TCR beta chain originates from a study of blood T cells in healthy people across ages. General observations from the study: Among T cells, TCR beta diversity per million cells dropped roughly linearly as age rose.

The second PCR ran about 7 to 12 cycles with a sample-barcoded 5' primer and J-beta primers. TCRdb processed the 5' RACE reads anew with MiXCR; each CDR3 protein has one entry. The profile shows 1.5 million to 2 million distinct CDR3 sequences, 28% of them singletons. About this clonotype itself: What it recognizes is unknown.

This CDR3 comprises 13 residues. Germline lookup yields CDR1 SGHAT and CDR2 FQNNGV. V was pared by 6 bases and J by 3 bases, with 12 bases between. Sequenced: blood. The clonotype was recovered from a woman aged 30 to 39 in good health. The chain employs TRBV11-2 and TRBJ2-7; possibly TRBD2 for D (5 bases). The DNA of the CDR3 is TGTGCCAGCAGTGCAACTAGTTACTACGAGCAGTACTTC. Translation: CASSATSYYEQYF.